The sequence of this T cell receptor beta chain was determined in a study of T cell responses to AZD1222 COVID-19 vaccine. Notes on the study in general: Unmutated variant regions are reportedly targeted by nearly half of spike-specific TCRs. Vaccine-associated CD4 TCRs spanned spike, dominant at 160-218 and 743-854.

The germline V gene has CDR1 LNHDA and CDR2 SQIVND (reference sequence). The CDR3 sequence is 15 residues long. Trimming took off 5 bases at V and 2 bases at J, with 15 bases between the two ends. Of note for this clone: Antigen specificity is unknown.

TCRdb's copy holds only in-frame clones and misses some; the assay was immunoSEQ multiplex PCR. The sample consists of around 84,000 clones, about 82% of them appearing once. The receptor was derived from an adult in good health. The chain carries TRBV19 and TRBJ2-5; D is possibly TRBD1 or TRBD2 (5 bases each). Sequences were derived from peripheral blood, sampled on day 0 of AZD1222 vaccination. The CDR3 here is CASSPPAGAQETQYF. The CDR3 nucleotides are TGTGCCAGTAGTCCTCCGGCCGGGGCGCAAGAGACCCAGTACTTC.